One and the same sample provided the 28 T cell receptor beta chains below, sequenced in a study of shared clonotypes between healthy human individuals. Some clones are missing from TCRdb's copy, which holds only in-frame ones; the method was immunoSEQ multiplex PCR. The profile shows roughly 2,500,000 clones, roughly 93% of them singletons. The sequencing sample was made of naive CD4+ T cells from PBMCs. The subset denotes: CD45RA+ positively selected. These receptors originate from a man aged 18 to 35 in good health. Some clones in this sample may be carry-over from other donors' samples.

The rearrangement uses TRBV5-4 and TRBJ2-7, with D possibly TRBD2 on 5 matching bases. Per the germline V gene, CDR1 is SGHNT and CDR2 is YYREEE (reference sequence). The CDR3 spans 14 residues. Deletions cut 4 bases from V and 9 bases from J, with 20 bases between. The CDR3 region is CASSDARTSRGQYF. The DNA for the CDR3 is TGTGCCAGCAGCGACGCGAGGACCTCTCGGGGGCAGTACTTC. Full variable domain (missing parts from reference TRBV5-4 and TRBJ2-7): ETGVTQSPTHLIKTRGQQVTLRCSSQSGHNTVSWYQQALGQGPQFIFQYYREEENGRGNFPPRFSGLQFPNYSSELNVNALELDDSALYLCASSDARTSRGQYFGPGTRLTVT.

The CDR3 region has the DNA TGTGCCAGCAGTGTAGGGCCCGCCAGCTCCTACAATGAGCAGTTCTTC. Its protein is CASSVGPASSYNEQFF. This chain joins TRBV6-4 and TRBJ2-1; no definite D call. Germline V gives CDR1 MRHNA, CDR2 SNTAGT. Trimming removed 4 bases at V and 0 bases at J, with 13 bases between. The CDR3 consists of 16 residues.

The chain joins TRBV5-1 to TRBJ2-1; 10 nucleotides agree with TRBD2. This CDR3 contains 16 residues. Trimming took 3 bases from V and 5 from J; bases not matched to a gene: 8. CDR1 SGHRS and CDR2 YFSETQ come from the germline V gene. CDR3 amino acids: CASSSRTSGPDNEQFF. As DNA, the CDR3 is TGCGCCAGCAGCTCTAGGACTAGCGGACCGGACAATGAGCAGTTCTTC. Full variable domain (outside the CDR3, taken from reference TRBV5-1 and TRBJ2-1): KAGVTQTPRYLIKTRGQQVTLSCSPISGHRSVSWYQQTPGQGLQFLFEYFSETQRNKGNFPGRFSGRQFSNSRSEMNVSTLELGDSALYLCASSSRTSGPDNEQFFGPGTRLTVL.

As DNA, the CDR3 is TGTGCCAGCAGCTTGTATAGGGCAGGGACAGATACGCAGTATTTT. Its translation: CASSLYRAGTDTQYF. This sequence joins TRBV5-8 and TRBJ2-3; perhaps TRBD1 as D (5 bases). From germline, CDR1 is SGHTS and CDR2 YDEGEE. The CDR3 covers 15 residues. Between the trimmed V and J ends, which lost 1 base and 3 bases, there was a span of 12 bases.

The chain carries TRBV29-1 and TRBJ1-1, with 10 positions matching TRBD1. This CDR3 region has 14 residues. Germline lookup yields CDR1 SQVTM and CDR2 ANQGSEA. The V gene end was trimmed by 4 bases and the J gene end by 7 bases; junction bases not matched to a gene: 9. The CDR3 DNA reads as TGCAGCGTTGTTAGACAGGGGGCCTCCCTTGAAGCTTTCTTT. Translation: CSVVRQGASLEAFF.

The chain has TRBV10-1 and TRBJ2-4; D assignment may be TRBD1 or TRBD2 (6 bases each). The CDR3 runs to 15 residues. V gave up 5 bases and J gave up 6 bases, with 17 bases separating them. Germline CDR1 is WNHNN and CDR2 is SYGVQD (reference sequence). DNA of the CDR3: TGCGCCAGCAGTTCCCAAGGGGGAGCGGGAAACATTCAGTACTTC. Its protein is CASSSQGGAGNIQYF.

As regards this clone: Other DNA sequences in the same sample also yield this CDR3. The J gene is TRBJ2-5, the V gene TRBV6-5; D uncertain. This CDR3 has 13 residues. Trimming pared 2 bases from V and 2 bases from J, leaving 6 bases between. The V gene's germline CDR1 is MNHEY and CDR2 SVGAGI. The CDR3 DNA sequence: TGTGCCAGCAGTTACCGATATCAAGAGACCCAGTACTTC. Amino acids: CASSYRYQETQYF.

This chain links TRBV6-5 with TRBJ2-7; a weak D match, TRBD2 (5 bases). Germline lookup yields CDR1 MNHEY and CDR2 SVGAGI. The CDR3 consists of 15 residues. V dropped 6 bases and J dropped 3 bases, with 18 bases sitting between them. CDR3 nucleotides: TGTGCCAGCAGGGCTAGGACTTCCCGCCTCTACGAGCAGTACTTC. Translation: CASRARTSRLYEQYF.

This clone was counted between two and nine times. The chain is built from TRBV30 and TRBJ1-5; TRBD1 matches at 8 bases. V shed 2 bases and J 7 bases; nucleotides not matched to a gene: 10. CDR3 length: 15 residues. The V gene's germline CDR1 is GTSNPN and CDR2 SVGIG (reference sequence). This chain's CDR3 is CAWSLGTGVSQPQHF. The DNA of the CDR3 is TGTGCCTGGAGTTTAGGGACAGGAGTGTCGCAGCCCCAGCATTTT.

CDR3 in amino acids: CASRNGAEESNQPQHF. In DNA, the CDR3 is TGCGCCAGCCGTAACGGGGCCGAGGAGAGCAATCAGCCCCAGCATTTT. This chain joins TRBV10-1 and TRBJ1-5, with D tentatively TRBD1 (5 bases). This CDR3 spans 16 amino acids. V gave up 8 bases and J gave up 1 base, with 18 bases separating them. The germline CDR1 and CDR2 sequences are WNHNN and SYGVQD (reference sequence).

As regards this clone: This specimen includes other DNA sequences encoding the same CDR3. The CDR3 sequence is CASSGTGGNQPQHF. The CDR3, as DNA: TGTGCCAGCAGCGGGACAGGGGGAAATCAGCCCCAGCATTTT. This chain links TRBV9 with TRBJ1-5, with 10 nucleotides matching TRBD1. The J segment lost 4 bases and the V segment lost 3 bases, leaving 1 base of the junction unmatched. The CDR3 runs to 14 residues. Germline-derived CDR1 and CDR2 are SGDLS and YYNGEE.

The DNA of the CDR3 is TGTGCCAGCAGTTTGATCCGGGACAGGGTCTTTCAGCCCCAGCATTTT. This translates into CASSLIRDRVFQPQHF. J is TRBJ1-5 and V is TRBV28; the match to TRBD1 covers 9 bases. Germline CDR1 MDHEN, CDR2 SYDVKM. V shed 3 bases and J 6 bases; nucleotides not matched to a gene: 9. This CDR3 spans 16 amino acids.

The chain carries TRBV6-5 and TRBJ1-4; D gene uncertain. Germline-derived CDR1 and CDR2 are MNHEY and SVGAGI. The CDR3 length is 9 residues. This chain's CDR3 is CVGVEKLFF. The CDR3 coding sequence is TGTGTCGGAGTGGAAAAACTGTTTTTT.

This sequence joins TRBV30 and TRBJ1-2; no firm D call. The CDR3 has 14 amino acids. CDR1 is GTSNPN, CDR2 SVGIG, per germline (reference sequence). CDR3 in amino acids: CACNHEATNYGYTF. CDR3 nucleotides: TGTGCGTGTAACCACGAGGCCACGAACTATGGCTACACCTTC.

About this clone itself: Other DNA sequences in the same sample also yield this CDR3. This chain links TRBV5-1 with TRBJ2-3, with TRBD2 matching over 7 bases. Germline V gene data show CDR1 as SGHRS and CDR2 as YFSETQ. Trimming at V came to 4 bases and at J to 4 bases, leaving 9 bases not matched to a gene. This CDR3 is 15 amino acids long. In DNA form, the CDR3 reads TGCGCCAGCAGCCGAGGGCAGGGAGGGCCAGATACGCAGTATTTT. Amino acid sequence: CASSRGQGGPDTQYF.

V usage is TRBV7-9 and J usage is TRBJ1-2; no clear D gene. Trimming removed 7 bases at V and 6 bases at J, with 18 bases between. The CDR3 covers 14 residues. Germline V lookup: CDR1 SEHNR, CDR2 FQNEAQ (reference sequence). The CDR3, as DNA: TGTGCCAGCACCCATCTCCGGGCGCCCCATGGCTACACCTTC. Encoded protein: CASTHLRAPHGYTF.

This rearrangement joins TRBV10-3 to TRBJ2-1, with 9 bases matching TRBD2. The length of the CDR3 is 17 residues. Trimming cost V 4 bases and J 4 bases; bases outside gene matches: 11. Germline V lookup: CDR1 ENHRY, CDR2 SYGVKD. CDR3 DNA sequence: TGTGCCATCAGTGCGCCCCGGGATAGCGGGAGTTACAATGAGCAGTTCTTC. This encodes CAISAPRDSGSYNEQFF.

In this sample, this clone turned up once. DNA for the CDR3: TGTGCCAGCATCCGACGGAGTTCGGGCCTCTTTACAGAGCCCCAGCATTTT. This sequence encodes CASIRRSSGLFTEPQHF. The V and J genes are TRBV6-4 and TRBJ1-5, with D hard to call. This CDR3 spans 17 amino acids. Germline values: CDR1 MRHNA, CDR2 SNTAGT. Trimming took off 7 bases at V and 8 bases at J, with 27 bases between the two ends.

The rearrangement uses TRBV18 and TRBJ2-3; D gene ambiguous. Germline-derived CDR1 and CDR2 are KGHSH and LQKENI. With 4 bases removed from V and 0 bases from J, the gap between germline ends came to 5 bases. The length of the CDR3 is 13 residues. CDR3 region: CASSLVSTDTQYF. The CDR3 DNA sequence: TGTGCCAGCTCACTAGTTAGCACAGATACGCAGTATTTT.

In its sample, this clone was seen once. This sample includes further DNA sequences coding for the same CDR3. CDR3 amino acids: CASSLSRSSYNEQFF. The CDR3 DNA reads TGTGCCAGCAGCTTAAGTAGGAGCTCCTACAATGAGCAGTTCTTC. This rearrangement joins TRBV7-3 to TRBJ2-1; D gene unclear. V shed 1 base and J shed 0 bases, with 7 bases lying between them. Per the germline V gene, CDR1 is SGHTA and CDR2 is FQGTGA. This CDR3 contains 15 residues.

The gene calls are TRBV28 and TRBJ2-5; 11 nucleotides align to TRBD2. The CDR3 is made up of 16 amino acids. Germline V CDR1 and CDR2: MDHEN, SYDVKM. The trim removed 3 bases at V and 4 bases at J, leaving 7 bases unmatched. The CDR3 DNA reads as TGTGCCAGCAGTTTTCTGTCTAGCGGGGGGAGAGAGACCCAGTACTTC. It encodes CASSFLSSGGRETQYF.

The chain is built from TRBV7-2 and TRBJ2-1, with D hard to call. Germline V lookup: CDR1 SGHTA, CDR2 FQGNSA. The CDR3 runs to 13 residues. V lost 7 bases to trimming and J lost 5 bases, with 12 bases between them. CDR3 sequence (DNA): TGTGCCAGCACCCAGTTTTGGGACAATGAGCAGTTCTTC. Its protein is CASTQFWDNEQFF.

This sequence joins TRBV6-5 and TRBJ2-1, with 9 bases aligning to TRBD1. Germline assignment: CDR1 MNHEY and CDR2 SVGAGI. This CDR3 spans 16 amino acids. V shed 0 bases, J shed 4 bases, and the junction held 4 bases outside the gene matches. The CDR3: CASSYSGTGLYNEQFF. CDR3 in DNA: TGTGCCAGCAGTTACTCCGGGACAGGGCTTTACAATGAGCAGTTCTTC.

The V and J genes are TRBV28 and TRBJ2-1, with 10 bases identical to TRBD2. V lost 4 bases and J lost 0; bases outside the gene matches: 9. The CDR3 length is 18 residues. Germline V CDR1 and CDR2: MDHEN, SYDVKM. The CDR3 protein is CASSSPRSSGSSYNEQFF. The DNA for the CDR3 is TGTGCCAGCAGTTCCCCCCGATCTAGCGGGAGCTCCTACAATGAGCAGTTCTTC.

The chain uses TRBV28 and TRBJ1-2, with unresolved D. Germline CDR1 and CDR2: MDHEN and SYDVKM. The V and J ends lost 6 bases and 0 bases respectively, with 14 bases between them. The CDR3 spans 15 residues. For the CDR3, the DNA is TGTGCCAGCAGGGTCCGGGGATCGGCTAACTATGGCTACACCTTC. This encodes CASRVRGSANYGYTF.

This rearrangement joins TRBV6-5 to TRBJ2-5; no definite D call. Judging by the DNA end, TRBJ2-7 fits better; the J call may be wrong. The CDR3 sequence is 14 residues long. Germline CDR1 and CDR2: MNHEY and SVGAGI. For the CDR3, the DNA is TGTGCCAGCAGTTACGGTTGGAAACCCTACGAGCAGTACTTC. Translated: CASSYGWKPYEQYF.

The V and J genes are TRBV18 and TRBJ1-3, with TRBD1 matching 7 bases. Germline CDR1 KGHSH, CDR2 LQKENI. Losses at the gene ends were 4 bases for V and 0 bases for J; bases not matched to a gene: 6. The CDR3 runs 16 residues. CDR3 nucleotides: TGTGCCAGCTCACTCAAACAGGGGAGCTCTGGAAACACCATATATTTT. Translated: CASSLKQGSSGNTIYF.

The chain couples TRBV9 to TRBJ2-7; 7 nucleotides match TRBD1. Germline V lookup: CDR1 SGDLS, CDR2 YYNGEE. Trimming took 4 bases from V and 3 from J; bases not matched to a gene: 16. The CDR3 totals 17 residues. CDR3 loop: CASSPQPQGPWGYEQYF. CDR3 DNA sequence: TGTGCCAGCAGCCCCCAACCACAGGGGCCCTGGGGCTACGAGCAGTACTTC.